One sample yielded the 10 T cell receptor beta chains listed below, sequenced in a study of T cell repertoires in aging, cancer and after chemotherapy. Multiplex touch-down PCR with TRB-A/B primers amplified rearranged V-D-J TRB sequences. TCRdb called the multiplex PCR reads again in MiXCR, with one record for every CDR3 protein. The table records around 9,200 distinct CDR3 sequences, approximately 31% of them present only once. Amplification of TCR beta used genomic DNA extracted from peripheral blood. What was sequenced was blood. The receptors originated from a human donor in good health. The donor label of this sample is uncertain.

The chain links TRBV12-3 or TRBV12-4 to TRBJ2-7; D gene uncertain. Trimming stripped 6 bases from V and 7 bases from J, with 16 bases between. CDR3 size: 13 residues. The CDR3 protein is CASSLSDTWEQYF. The CDR3 DNA sequence: TGTGCCAGCAGCCTTAGTGACACCTGGGAGCAGTACTTC.

The chain employs TRBV5-6 and TRBJ2-5; 7 bases match TRBD2. V lost 4 bases, J lost 1 base, and 4 bases stayed unmatched. CDR1 is SGHDT, CDR2 YYEEEE, per germline. CDR3 length: 14 residues. The CDR3 nucleotides read TGTGCCAGCAGCGCCCCTAGCGGCCAAGAGACCCAGTACTTC. Translation gives CASSAPSGQETQYF.

The table lists this clonotype with a few counts. This sequence joins TRBV27 and TRBJ1-2; 9 bases line up with TRBD1. Germline CDR1 reads MNHEY; CDR2 reads SMNVEV (reference sequence). V dropped 2 bases and J dropped 4; count of bases not matched to a gene: 17. The CDR3 totals 19 residues. The CDR3 DNA reads TGTGCCAGCAGTTTACGCCTTTTCAAGGGGACAGGGACGTCCTATGGCTACACCTTC. Translation: CASSLRLFKGTGTSYGYTF.

V gene TRBV6-1 combines with J gene TRBJ2-7; tentatively, D is TRBD2 (6 bases). This CDR3 comprises 14 residues. The V end was cut by 6 bases, the J end by 3 bases, with 15 bases between. Germline CDR1 MNHNS, CDR2 SASEGT. The CDR3 DNA is TGTGCCAGCAGACACGTCAGCGGGCACTACGAGCAGTACTTC. The encoded protein is CASRHVSGHYEQYF.

V usage is TRBV18 and J usage is TRBJ2-1; TRBD1 matches 7 bases. With 3 bases clipped from V and 4 bases from J, the junction kept 3 bases outside the gene matches. The CDR3 extends over 14 amino acids. Germline CDR1 and CDR2: KGHSH and LQKENI. The chain's CDR3 is CASSPRTGYNEQFF. Here the CDR3 DNA reads TGTGCCAGCTCACCTCGGACAGGATACAATGAGCAGTTCTTC.

The chain uses TRBV15 and TRBJ2-3; D remains ambiguous. Germline assignment: CDR1 LNHNV and CDR2 YYDKDF (reference sequence). The CDR3 extends over 17 amino acids. The V end was cut by 2 bases, the J end by 1 base, with 16 bases between. The CDR3 protein is CATSRHLRSAGTDTQYF. The CDR3 bases are TGTGCCACCAGCAGACATTTACGGTCGGCAGGCACAGATACGCAGTATTTT. Filled out from reference TRBV15 and TRBJ2-3, the complete variable domain reads DAMVIQNPRYQVTQFGKPVTLSCSQTLNHNVMYWYQQKSSQAPKLLFHYYDKDFNNEADTPDNFQSRRPNTSFCFLDIRSPGLGDTAMYLCATSRHLRSAGTDTQYFGPGTRLTVL.

The table lists this clonotype with a few counts. V gene TRBV14 combines with J gene TRBJ2-1, with D tentatively TRBD2 (5 bases). The CDR3 has 13 amino acids. In germline, CDR1 is SGHDN, CDR2 FVKESK. Trimming removed 4 bases from V and 5 bases from J, with 9 bases in between. For the CDR3, the DNA is TGTGCCAGCAGCCGGGCTAGCCACAATGAGCAGTTCTTC. Translation gives CASSRASHNEQFF.

The chain joins TRBV11-1 to TRBJ1-1; D gene unclear. The V end lost 5 bases, the J end lost 3 bases, and 19 bases lay between the germline ends. The CDR3 loop spans 16 amino acids. CDR1 SGHAT and CDR2 FQDESV come from the germline V gene (reference sequence). CDR3 amino acids: CASSRVLEARDTEAFF. As DNA, the CDR3 is TGTGCCAGCAGCCGTGTACTCGAGGCGCGGGACACTGAAGCTTTCTTT.

The CDR3 protein is CASSLHSTGMTYEQYF. Here the CDR3 DNA reads TGTGCCAGCAGTTTACATTCGACAGGGATGACCTACGAGCAGTACTTC. V usage is TRBV28 and J usage is TRBJ2-7; TRBD1 matches 7 bases. V shed 2 bases and J 2 bases; nucleotides not matched to a gene: 9. Germline-derived CDR1 and CDR2 are MDHEN and SYDVKM. This CDR3 region has 16 residues.

This clonotype qualifies as medium-sized (0.01 to 0.1%). The J gene is TRBJ2-6, the V gene TRBV19, with D possibly matching TRBD1 (5 bases). Germline V gene data show CDR1 as LNHDA and CDR2 as SQIVND (reference sequence). The V end lost 6 bases, the J end lost 1 base, and 13 bases lay between the germline ends. The CDR3 covers 16 residues. The CDR3 spells CASRVTGRSGANVLTF. Here the CDR3 DNA reads TGTGCCAGTAGAGTTACAGGTAGATCTGGGGCCAACGTCCTGACTTTC. The whole variable domain, remainder taken from reference TRBV19 and TRBJ2-6, is DGGITQSPKYLFRKEGQNVTLSCEQNLNHDAMYWYRQDPGQGLRLIYYSQIVNDFQKGDIAEGYSVSREKKESFPLTVTSAQKNPTAFYLCASRVTGRSGANVLTFGAGSRLTVL.